The clone carrying this T cell receptor (beta chain) was detected a few times. This sample was included in a study of early T cells in non-severe SARS-CoV-2 infection. Study-level background: With bulk RNA from unsorted whole blood as input, sequencing yielded unpaired chains.

J was trimmed by 4 bases and V by 5 bases; bases with no gene match: 5. This CDR3 is built from 14 residues. cDNA molecules, individually, were tagged with unique molecular identifiers. From the 5' RACE reads, TCRdb called clonotypes with MiXCR, one entry per CDR3 protein. The sample carries about 60,000 distinct CDR3 sequences, roughly 9% recorded once. The source of this sequence is an adult who was a healthcare worker with PCR-confirmed SARS-CoV-2 infection or an uninfected control (not recorded which). The sequenced sample was whole blood. V usage is TRBV12-3 or TRBV12-4 and J usage is TRBJ2-1; 7 nucleotides align to TRBD1. The CDR3 sequence: CASSPGQPYNEQFF. The DNA for the CDR3 is TGTGCCAGCAGTCCGGGACAGCCTTACAATGAGCAGTTCTTC.